The 20 T cell receptor beta chains reported below all come from one sample, sequenced in a study of tumor-infiltrating lymphocytes in primary liver carcinoma. A constant-region primer served to make TCR beta cDNA from around 540 ng total RNA. Libraries covering TCR beta were generated through three nested multiplex PCR rounds (using a slightly modified ARM-PCR). In the first two PCR rounds, TRBV1-TRBV30 forward primers were paired with a C-beta reverse primer, and each round lasted about 10 cycles. Each CDR3 protein is one row after TCRdb ran MiXCR on the multiplex PCR reads. This table has more than 75,000 distinct CDR3 sequences, approximately 70% appearing once. Without any cell sorting, about 18-30 mg of bulk tissue yielded co-extracted RNA and DNA. The specimen sequenced was liver tumor tissue from sampling region 1. Specified subset: tumor region T1, superior pole. These TCRs come from a man aged 40-50 years with primary liver carcinoma and hepatitis B virus infection.

About this clonotype: This is likely a read error, given that the CDR3 carries no conserved phenylalanine or tryptophan at its end. The rearrangement joins TRBV5-6 to TRBJ2-2; a weak D match, TRBD2 (5 bases). CDR1 is SGHDT, CDR2 YYEEEE, per germline. The CDR3 length is 15 residues. The CDR3 DNA sequence: TGTGCCAGCAGGACCCTAGTTGGCGGCACCGGGGAACTGTTTATT. It specifies CASRTLVGGTGELFI.

This clonotype was seen just once. The chain couples TRBV11-2 to TRBJ1-2, with D possibly being TRBD1 (6 bases). The CDR3 runs 15 residues. Germline V lookup: CDR1 SGHAT, CDR2 FQNNGV. Trimming took 6 bases from V and 8 from J, leaving 22 bases between them. DNA for the CDR3: TGTGCCAGCAGTCTCGTCGGGACATGGTTTAGCGGCTACACCTTC. This codes for CASSLVGTWFSGYTF. The variable domain in full, completed from reference TRBV11-2 and TRBJ1-2, reads EAGVAQSPRYKIIEKRQSVAFWCNPISGHATLYWYQQILGQGPKLLIQFQNNGVVDDSQLPKDRFSAERLKGVDSTLKIQPAKLEDSAVYLCASSLVGTWFSGYTFGSGTRLTVV.

The table lists this clonotype with many counts. In DNA form, the CDR3 reads TGCAGCGTTTCTCCCTTGGGGGGAGAGACCCAGTACTTC. It encodes CSVSPLGGETQYF. V gene TRBV29-1 combines with J gene TRBJ2-5; tentative D call: TRBD2 (6 bases). CDR3 size: 13 residues. The germline CDR1 and CDR2 sequences are SQVTM and ANQGSEA. Trimming cost V 5 bases and J 4 bases, with 14 bases left between them.

This clonotype was detected many times. The V call is TRBV7-8, the J call TRBJ2-5, with D possibly being TRBD2 (6 bases). The germline gives CDR1 SGHVS, CDR2 FQNEAQ. The CDR3 has 16 residues. V lost 0 bases to trimming and J lost 5 bases, with 16 bases between them. The DNA for the CDR3 is TGTGCCAGCAGCTTAGCGATGACGGGAGTAGGGGAGACCCAGTACTTC. Its translation: CASSLAMTGVGETQYF.

This clonotype was observed once. The junction does not match germline at one end; this may be a read error. The chain uses TRBV4-1 and TRBJ2-2; D possibly corresponds to TRBD1 (6 bases). In germline, CDR1 is MGHRA, CDR2 YSYEKL. The length of the CDR3 is 15 residues. The chain's CDR3 is CASSQDQGSIGKLFF. As DNA, the CDR3 is TGCGCCAGCAGCCAAGATCAGGGGAGCATCGGGAAGCTGTTTTTT.

With regard to this clonotype: Sequence at one end of the junction differs from germline and may be a read error. The rearrangement uses TRBV5-4 and TRBJ1-2, with D unclear. Germline lookup yields CDR1 SGHNT and CDR2 YYREEE (reference sequence). The CDR3 runs to 14 residues. CDR3 region: CASTIGGSAFGCTF. In nucleotides, the CDR3 is TGTGCCAGCACCATTGGTGGATCAGCTTTTGGCTGCACCTTC.

Only a few counts were recorded for this clonotype. This may be a read error, as it is one base from a much larger clone. The chain employs TRBV7-9 and TRBJ2-5; D tentatively fits TRBD1 or TRBD2 (6 bases each). The CDR3 consists of 13 residues. V lost 4 bases to trimming and J lost 8 bases, with 14 bases between them. Germline loops: CDR1 SEHNR, CDR2 FQNEAQ (reference sequence). The DNA for the CDR3 is TGTGCCAGCAGCTCTAGGGGGGTGGATACCCAGTACTTC. Its protein product is CASSSRGVDTQYF.

Points on this clonotype: At one boundary the junction diverges from the germline segment, which might be a read error. The chain recombines TRBV29-1 with TRBJ2-1; D is unclear. The CDR3 runs 11 residues. Germline V lookup: CDR1 SQVTM, CDR2 ANQGSEA. CDR3 nucleotides: TGCAGCGCCCCCACATGGGGTCAGCAATTCTTC. As protein: CSAPTWGQQFF.

As to this clonotype: The germline gene is not matched at one end of the junction; a read error may be the cause. This rearrangement joins TRBV4-1 to TRBJ1-4; tentatively, D is TRBD1 (5 bases). This CDR3 region has 14 residues. Germline V gene data show CDR1 as MGHRA and CDR2 as YSYEKL. The CDR3 nucleotides read TGCGCCAGCTGCCAAGGGGAGGGGCGTGAAAAACTGTTTTTT. The encoded protein is CASCQGEGREKLFF.

This clonotype is a singleton in its sample. The rearrangement links TRBV12-3 or TRBV12-4 to TRBJ2-1; D not resolved. The CDR3 covers 13 residues. V lost 6 bases and J 9 bases, leaving 15 bases between the germline ends. CDR3 nucleotide sequence: TGTGCCAGCAGACCCCGAGCAGTGTGTGAGCAGTTCTTC. It translates to CASRPRAVCEQFF.

In this sample, this clonotype turned up many times. The chain has TRBV28 and TRBJ2-2; D perhaps matches TRBD1 (6 bases). V lost 4 bases and J 1 base, leaving 7 bases between the germline ends. The CDR3 runs to 14 residues. Germline V gene sequence: CDR1 MDHEN, CDR2 SYDVKM. The CDR3 sequence: CASSSGQNTGELFF. CDR3 coding DNA: TGTGCCAGCAGTTCGGGACAGAACACCGGGGAGCTGTTTTTT.

The chain is built from TRBV12-3 or TRBV12-4 and TRBJ2-7, with D unresolved. V was pared by 5 bases and J by 5 bases, with 16 bases between. The length of the CDR3 is 14 residues. The CDR3 region has the DNA TGTGCCAGCAGTACCACTACAAGCACTAACGAGCAGTACTTC. It codes for CASSTTTSTNEQYF.

About this clonotype itself: A much larger clone differs from this one at a single base, so this may be a read error. This sequence joins TRBV13 and TRBJ2-3; 7 bases align to TRBD2. Germline V gene data show CDR1 as PRHDT and CDR2 as FYEKMQ (reference sequence). Trimming removed 0 bases from V and 4 bases from J; junction bases left unmatched: 7. The CDR3 totals 16 residues. The CDR3 DNA reads as TGTGCCAGCAGCTTAGGATCGGGAGGAGGGCCAGATACGCAGTATTTT. It encodes CASSLGSGGGPDTQYF. Full variable domain (remainder filled in from reference TRBV13 and TRBJ2-3): AAGVIQSPRHLIKEKRETATLKCYPIPRHDTVYWYQQGPGQDPQFLISFYEKMQSDKGSIPDRFSAQQFSDYHSELNMSSLELGDSALYFCASSLGSGGGPDTQYFGPGTRLTVL.

This clonotype is a singleton in its sample. The chain employs TRBV5-1 and TRBJ2-3, with no clear D. Trimming shortened V by 4 bases and J by 3 bases, and 9 bases separated the two germline ends. Germline V CDR1 and CDR2: SGHRS, YFSETQ. The CDR3 runs 13 residues. CDR3 sequence (DNA): TGCGCCAGCAGCGGTCACCCAACAGATACGCAGTATTTT. Its protein is CASSGHPTDTQYF.

This clonotype was seen at least ten times. This chain connects TRBV29-1 to TRBJ1-2; D gene uncertain. In germline, CDR1 is SQVTM, CDR2 ANQGSEA. CDR3 length equals 12 residues. Trimming removed 7 bases at V and 3 bases at J, with 12 bases between. In DNA form, the CDR3 reads TGCAGCGCCGCGGATCCGGACTATGGCTACACCTTC. This codes for CSAADPDYGYTF.

In this sample, this clonotype turned up once. This sequence joins TRBV12-3 or TRBV12-4 and TRBJ2-1; D gene unclear. Trimming cost V 6 bases and J 14 bases, with 20 bases left between them. This CDR3 contains 13 residues. The CDR3 coding sequence is TGTGCCAGCAGCCTTACTATTAAGGTTGATGAGTTCTTC. It yields the protein CASSLTIKVDEFF.

This clonotype occurred many times. The chain carries TRBV6-1 and TRBJ2-2; 9 nucleotides match TRBD2. Germline assignment: CDR1 MNHNS and CDR2 SASEGT. This CDR3 comprises 15 residues. Trimming removed 3 bases from V and 7 bases from J; junction bases left unmatched: 6. CDR3 residues: CASSDSGREIGELFF. The CDR3 coding sequence is TGTGCCAGCAGTGATAGCGGGAGAGAAATCGGGGAGCTGTTTTTT.

In regard to this clonotype: This CDR3 is missing its conserved last phenylalanine or tryptophan, likely due to a read error. The chain uses TRBV11-1 and TRBJ2-1; TRBD2 agrees at 7 bases. The germline V gene encodes CDR1 SGHAT and CDR2 FQDESV (reference sequence). V gave up 5 bases and J gave up 9 bases; unmatched junction bases: 10. CDR3 length: 14 residues. This chain's CDR3 is CASSVGAGEIEQFL. Here the CDR3 DNA reads TGTGCCAGCAGCGTAGGTGCGGGAGAAATTGAGCAGTTCCTC.

By share, this clonotype ranks as medium-sized (0.01 to 0.1%). The CDR3 nucleotides are TGTGCCAGCAGTCCATCCCGGGACAGGGTGGAGCAGTACTTC. Its protein is CASSPSRDRVEQYF. The rearrangement joins TRBV6-5 to TRBJ2-7; 9 positions match TRBD1. Looked up from germline, CDR1 is MNHEY and CDR2 is SVGAGI. CDR3 size: 14 residues. After removal of 5 bases from V and 7 bases from J, the junction contained 9 bases not matched to a gene.

The genes are TRBV11-2 and TRBJ2-3, with D uncertain. This CDR3 is built from 15 residues. Germline V gives CDR1 SGHAT, CDR2 FQNNGV. V lost 5 bases and J lost 11, with 23 bases in between. The CDR3 nucleotides are TGTGCCAGCAGCCCCAACGAAGTCCCCTGGGATGGGCAGTATTTT. Translation: CASSPNEVPWDGQYF.